This T cell receptor (beta chain) derives from a study of blood T cells in healthy people across ages. A sample-barcoded 5' primer and a J-beta primer mix were used in a second PCR of roughly 7 to 12 cycles. A tag from a template-switch adaptor with 12 random nucleotides marked each cDNA molecule. TCRdb processed the 5' RACE reads anew with MiXCR; each CDR3 protein has one entry. The data hold 600,000 to 1,000,000 distinct CDR3 sequences, with nearly 60% observed a single time. Trimming left V 3 bases short and J 5 bases short, with 10 bases between. Germline values: CDR1 SEHNR, CDR2 FQNEAQ (reference sequence). The CDR3 consists of 13 residues.

The rearrangement joins TRBV7-9 to TRBJ2-5; D uncertain. Sequencing used blood. This receptor was obtained from a young man in good health. The CDR3 loop is CASSFTSQETQYF. In DNA form, the CDR3 reads TGTGCCAGCAGCTTCACCTCCCAGGAGACCCAGTACTTC.